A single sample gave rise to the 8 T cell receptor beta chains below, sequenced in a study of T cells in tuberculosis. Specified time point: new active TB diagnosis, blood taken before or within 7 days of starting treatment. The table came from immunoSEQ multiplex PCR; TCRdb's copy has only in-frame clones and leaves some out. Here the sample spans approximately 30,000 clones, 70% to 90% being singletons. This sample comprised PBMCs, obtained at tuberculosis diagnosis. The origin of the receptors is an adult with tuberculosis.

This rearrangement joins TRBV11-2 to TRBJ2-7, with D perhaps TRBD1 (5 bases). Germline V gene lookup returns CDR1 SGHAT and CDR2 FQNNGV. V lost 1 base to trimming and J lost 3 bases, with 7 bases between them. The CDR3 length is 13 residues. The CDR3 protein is CASSLGRVYEQYF. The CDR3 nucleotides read TGTGCCAGCAGCTTAGGCAGGGTCTACGAGCAGTACTTC.

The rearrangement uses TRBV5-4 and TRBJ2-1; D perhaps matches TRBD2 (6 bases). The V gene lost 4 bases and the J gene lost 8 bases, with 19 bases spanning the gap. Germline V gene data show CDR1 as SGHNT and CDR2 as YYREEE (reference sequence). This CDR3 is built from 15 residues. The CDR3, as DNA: TGTGCCAGCAGCCCCCGAAGTGGGGGGTGGGATGAGCAGTTCTTC. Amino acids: CASSPRSGGWDEQFF.

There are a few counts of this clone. The CDR3 region is CASSLGVAGANEQFF. Written as DNA, the CDR3 is TGCGCCAGCAGCTTGGGGGTAGCGGGAGCAAATGAGCAGTTCTTC. V gene TRBV5-1 combines with J gene TRBJ2-1; 9 bases map to TRBD2. The V segment lost 0 bases and the J segment 7 bases; nucleotides outside the gene matches: 5. The CDR3 totals 15 residues. CDR1 is SGHRS and CDR2 is YFSETQ in the germline V gene.

This CDR3 reads CASSLDRGNSPLHF. For the CDR3, the DNA is TGTGCCAGCAGCCTGGACAGGGGTAATTCACCCCTCCACTTT. The chain links TRBV7-6 to TRBJ1-6, with 9 bases that match TRBD1. CDR1 is SGHVS, CDR2 FNYEAQ, per germline. The V segment lost 5 bases and the J segment 6 bases; nucleotides outside the gene matches: 2. The CDR3 extends over 14 amino acids.

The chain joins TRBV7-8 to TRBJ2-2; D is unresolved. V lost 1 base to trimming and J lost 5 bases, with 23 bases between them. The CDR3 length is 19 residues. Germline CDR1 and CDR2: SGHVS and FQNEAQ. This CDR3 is CASSLGRFGHPVMTGELFF. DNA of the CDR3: TGTGCCAGCAGCTTAGGTCGTTTTGGGCACCCAGTGATGACCGGGGAGCTGTTTTTT.

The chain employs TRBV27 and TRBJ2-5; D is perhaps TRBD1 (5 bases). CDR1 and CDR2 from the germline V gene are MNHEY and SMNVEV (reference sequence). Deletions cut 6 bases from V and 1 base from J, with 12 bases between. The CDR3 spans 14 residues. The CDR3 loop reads CASRERGPQETQYF. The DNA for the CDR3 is TGTGCCAGCAGGGAAAGGGGTCCCCAAGAGACCCAGTACTTC.

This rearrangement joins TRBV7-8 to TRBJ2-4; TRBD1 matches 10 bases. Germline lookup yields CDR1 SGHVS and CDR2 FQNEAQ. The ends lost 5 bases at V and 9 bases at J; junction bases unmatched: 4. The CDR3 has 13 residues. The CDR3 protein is CASSRDRGGIQYF. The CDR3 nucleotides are TGTGCCAGCAGCAGGGACAGGGGTGGCATTCAGTACTTC.

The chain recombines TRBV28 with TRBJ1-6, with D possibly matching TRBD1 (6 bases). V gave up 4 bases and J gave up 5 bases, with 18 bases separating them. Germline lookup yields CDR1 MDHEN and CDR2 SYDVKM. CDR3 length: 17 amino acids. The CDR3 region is CASSSLAGGANNSPLHF. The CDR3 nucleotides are TGTGCCAGCAGTTCTTTGGCTGGGGGCGCAAATAATTCACCCCTCCACTTT. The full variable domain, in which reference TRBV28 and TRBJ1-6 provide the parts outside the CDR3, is DVKVTQSSRYLVKRTGEKVFLECVQDMDHENMFWYRQDPGLGLRLIYFSYDVKMKEKGDIPEGYSVSREKKERFSLILESASTNQTSMYLCASSSLAGGANNSPLHFGNGTRLTVT.